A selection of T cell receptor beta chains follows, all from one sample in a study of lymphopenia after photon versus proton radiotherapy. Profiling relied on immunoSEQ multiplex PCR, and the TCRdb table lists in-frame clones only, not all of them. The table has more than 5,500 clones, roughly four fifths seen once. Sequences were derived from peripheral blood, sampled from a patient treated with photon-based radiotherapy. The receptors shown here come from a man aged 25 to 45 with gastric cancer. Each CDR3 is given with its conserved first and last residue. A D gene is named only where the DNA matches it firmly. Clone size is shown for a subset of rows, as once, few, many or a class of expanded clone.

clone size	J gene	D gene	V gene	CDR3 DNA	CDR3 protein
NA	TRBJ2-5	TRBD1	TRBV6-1	TGTGCCAGCAGCACGGGACAGGTCCAAGAGACCCAGTACTTC	CASSTGQVQETQYF
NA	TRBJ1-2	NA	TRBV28	TGTGCCAGCAGTTTGAGTCCGGGGGACTATGGCTACACCTTC	CASSLSPGDYGYTF
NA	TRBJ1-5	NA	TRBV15	TGTGCCACCAGCAGAGATCAATCATACAATCAGCCCCAGCATTTT	CATSRDQSYNQPQHF
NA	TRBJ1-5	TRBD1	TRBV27	TGTGCCAGCAGTCCGGGACAGCTAAATCAGCCCCAGCATTTT	CASSPGQLNQPQHF
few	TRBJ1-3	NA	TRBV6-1	TGTGCCAGCAGTGAAGGGCCGTCCTCTGGAAACACCATATATTTT	CASSEGPSSGNTIYF
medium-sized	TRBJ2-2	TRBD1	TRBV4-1	TGCGCCAGCAGCCAAGGGACAGGGCCGTCCGGGGAGCTGTTTTTT	CASSQGTGPSGELFF
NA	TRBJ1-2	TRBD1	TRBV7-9	TGTGCCAGCAGTCTCGGTACGGGACAGGGCCACGGCACCTTC	CASSLGTGQGHGTF
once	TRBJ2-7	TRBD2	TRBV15	TGTGCCACCAGCAGTGCCGGGGGGGAGGACGAGCAGTACTTC	CATSSAGGEDEQYF
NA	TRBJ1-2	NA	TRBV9	TGTGCCAGCAGCGTAGGGGCCTTAGGACGGCAGAACTATGGCTACACCTTC	CASSVGALGRQNYGYTF
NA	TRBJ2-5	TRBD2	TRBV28	TGTGCCAGCAGTTTAAATGGGCTGTTGCAACTAGCGGGAGTCCACGAGACCCAGTACTTC	CASSLNGLLQLAGVHETQYF
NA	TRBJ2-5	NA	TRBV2	TGTGCCAGGGACAAGGAAGAGACCCAGTACTTC	CARDKEETQYF
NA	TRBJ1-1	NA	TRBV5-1	TGCGCCAGCAGCGAGACAGGACTCATGAACACTGAAGCTTTCTTT	CASSETGLMNTEAFF
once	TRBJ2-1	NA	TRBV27	TGTGCCAGCAGTTCCCCCGGGACTGTCGGGAATGAGCAGTTCTTC	CASSSPGTVGNEQFF
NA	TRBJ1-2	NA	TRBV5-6	TGTGCCAGCAGCCCCGACAGGACAAATGGCTACACCTTC	CASSPDRTNGYTF
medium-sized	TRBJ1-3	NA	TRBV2	TGTGCCAGCAGCATTTACAGCAACTCTGGAAACACCATATATTTT	CASSIYSNSGNTIYF
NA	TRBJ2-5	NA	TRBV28	TGTGCCAGCAGCACGTCCGGGACTCCTAAAAGAGAGACCCAGTACTTC	CASSTSGTPKRETQYF
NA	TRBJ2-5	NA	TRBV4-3	TGCGCCAGCAGCCAAGATAGGACAGAAGAGACCCAGTACTTC	CASSQDRTEETQYF